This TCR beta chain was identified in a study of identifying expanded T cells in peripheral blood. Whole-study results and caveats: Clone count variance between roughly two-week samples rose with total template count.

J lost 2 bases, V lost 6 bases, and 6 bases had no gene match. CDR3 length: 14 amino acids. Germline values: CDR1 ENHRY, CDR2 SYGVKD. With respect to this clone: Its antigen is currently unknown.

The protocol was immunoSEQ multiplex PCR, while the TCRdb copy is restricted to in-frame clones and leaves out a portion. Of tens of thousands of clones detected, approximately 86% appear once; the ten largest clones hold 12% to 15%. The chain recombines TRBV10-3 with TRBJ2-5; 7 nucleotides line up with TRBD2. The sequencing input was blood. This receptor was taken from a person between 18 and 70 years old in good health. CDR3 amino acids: CAIRGGSGQETQYF. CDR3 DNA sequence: TGTGCCATCAGGGGGGGGAGCGGGCAAGAGACCCAGTACTTC.